The 28 T cell receptor beta chains in this list originate from one sample, sequenced in a study of T cell repertoires and HLA-DP antigens. Libraries were prepared by immunoSEQ multiplex PCR; TCRdb keeps only in-frame clonotypes and omits some of them. Of approximately 3,800 clones detected, 76% appear once; the ten largest clones hold 20% to 25%. After roughly 15 days' expansion, CD4+ cells were restimulated 20 to 30 h with HeLa expressing allogeneic DPB1. Retrovirally transduced HeLa cells with HLA-DPA1/DPB1, HLA-DM, invariant chain and CD80 served as stimulators. Sample: CD137- CD4+ T cells from cultured PBMCs. Receptor source: a woman aged 18-30 years in good health and CMV-seronegative.

The chain uses TRBV6-6 and TRBJ1-6, with 10 bases aligning to TRBD1. The CDR3 spans 15 residues. Germline assignment: CDR1 MNHNY and CDR2 SVGAGI (reference sequence). The V and J ends lost 1 base and 9 bases, in that order; junction bases with no gene match: 3. CDR3 nucleotides: TGTGCCAGCAGTTACTGGGGACAGGGGATTTCACCCCTCCACTTT. It yields the protein CASSYWGQGISPLHF.

The chain joins TRBV5-1 to TRBJ2-7; the match to TRBD1 covers 7 bases. Germline V gene sequence: CDR1 SGHRS, CDR2 YFSETQ. V trimming: 3 bases; J trimming: 2 bases; junction bases outside the gene matches: 5. This CDR3 has 14 amino acids. CDR3 loop: CASSSGTEPYEQYF. In nucleotides, the CDR3 is TGCGCCAGCAGCTCCGGGACAGAACCCTACGAGCAGTACTTC. Variable domain in full (rest from reference TRBV5-1 and TRBJ2-7): KAGVTQTPRYLIKTRGQQVTLSCSPISGHRSVSWYQQTPGQGLQFLFEYFSETQRNKGNFPGRFSGRQFSNSRSEMNVSTLELGDSALYLCASSSGTEPYEQYFGPGTRLTVT.

This chain connects TRBV28 to TRBJ2-7, with 9 bases that match TRBD1. Germline-derived CDR1 and CDR2 are MDHEN and SYDVKM. Trimming removed 6 bases from V and 5 bases from J; junction bases left unmatched: 11. This CDR3 spans 15 amino acids. CDR3 in amino acids: CASSLIGTGIHEQYF. CDR3 coding DNA: TGTGCCAGCAGCCTAATCGGGACAGGGATCCACGAGCAGTACTTC.

The V call is TRBV7-9, the J call TRBJ2-3; 8 positions match TRBD2. Germline values: CDR1 SEHNR, CDR2 FQNEAQ (reference sequence). The CDR3 consists of 19 residues. The J segment lost 3 bases and the V segment lost 8 bases, leaving 22 bases of the junction unmatched. Here the CDR3 reads CASLPASGSFRRSTDTQYF. The CDR3 nucleotides are TGTGCCAGCCTTCCGGCTAGCGGGTCCTTCAGGAGGTCGACAGATACGCAGTATTTT.

The sample holds one count of this clone. The genes are TRBV9 and TRBJ2-2; D gene unclear. The V and J ends lost 4 bases and 1 base respectively, with 14 bases between them. The CDR3 extends over 16 amino acids. Germline values: CDR1 SGDLS, CDR2 YYNGEE. The CDR3 DNA sequence: TGTGCCAGCAGCCGATCCGCGGTGCAGAACACCGGGGAGCTGTTTTTT. It codes for CASSRSAVQNTGELFF.

This clone counts as large. The chain has TRBV19 and TRBJ2-3, with TRBD2 matching 7 bases. V dropped 10 bases and J dropped 1; count of bases not matched to a gene: 8. Germline V lookup: CDR1 LNHDA, CDR2 SQIVND (reference sequence). This CDR3 has 14 residues. CDR3 protein: CATRRGVGTDTQYF. CDR3 nucleotides: TGTGCCACTCGACGGGGGGTGGGCACAGATACGCAGTATTTT.

CDR3 sequence (DNA): TGTGCCAGCAGGCGAGAAGAGACCCAGTACTTC. Residues: CASRREETQYF. The chain carries TRBV7-8 and TRBJ2-5, with D unclear. Germline CDR1 is SGHVS and CDR2 is FQNEAQ. V lost 6 bases and J lost 3, with 5 bases in between. CDR3 length: 11 amino acids.

This clone showed up just a few times. The rearrangement links TRBV6-1 to TRBJ1-1, with D perhaps matching TRBD1 (6 bases). V was pared by 3 bases and J by 4 bases, with 9 bases between. Germline CDR1 reads MNHNS; CDR2 reads SASEGT. This CDR3 has 13 amino acids. The DNA for the CDR3 is TGTGCCAGCAGTGAGATACAGGGCACTGAAGCTTTCTTT. The encoded protein is CASSEIQGTEAFF.

The chain employs TRBV6-5 and TRBJ2-7; TRBD2 agrees at 10 bases. CDR3 length: 16 amino acids. In germline, CDR1 is MNHEY, CDR2 SVGAGI. Trimming cost V 4 bases and J 6 bases; bases outside gene matches: 12. The CDR3 DNA reads as TGTGCCAGCAGTTTACCAACTAGCGGGATCGCTCTCGAGCAGTACTTC. Protein product: CASSLPTSGIALEQYF.

This clone came up once. The rearrangement links TRBV2 to TRBJ1-5; 11 bases align to TRBD1. The CDR3 runs 15 residues. Germline V lookup: CDR1 SNHLY, CDR2 FYNNEI. Losses at the gene ends were 6 bases for V and 6 bases for J; bases not matched to a gene: 7. The CDR3 DNA is TGTGCCAGCAGCCGGACAGGGGGCGGGAGTCAGCCCCAGCATTTT. Amino acids: CASSRTGGGSQPQHF. Drawing the rest from reference TRBV2 and TRBJ1-5, the complete variable domain is EPEVTQTPSHQVTQMGQEVILRCVPISNHLYFYWYRQILGQKVEFLVSFYNNEISEKSEIFDDQFSVERPDGSNFTLKIRSTKLEDSAMYFCASSRTGGGSQPQHFGDGTRLSIL.

This chain links TRBV29-1 with TRBJ2-5; D call uncertain. Per the germline V gene, CDR1 is SQVTM and CDR2 is ANQGSEA. This CDR3 comprises 13 residues. V was shortened by 4 bases and J by 9 bases, with 18 bases between the two germline ends. Here the CDR3 reads CSVVWAGMVAQYF. The CDR3 DNA is TGCAGCGTTGTGTGGGCCGGCATGGTAGCCCAGTACTTC.

This clone occurred a few times. The CDR3 protein is CASRDTGGQQFF. CDR3 nucleotides: TGTGCCAGCAGGGACACAGGGGGGCAGCAGTTCTTC. This sequence joins TRBV7-6 and TRBJ2-1, with 8 bases matching TRBD1. The germline V gene encodes CDR1 SGHVS and CDR2 FNYEAQ. The V gene end was trimmed by 6 bases and the J gene end by 11 bases; junction bases not matched to a gene: 6. The CDR3 sequence is 12 residues long.

The rearrangement joins TRBV13 to TRBJ2-7; possible D gene TRBD1, 6 bases. V lost 5 bases, J lost 0 bases, and 14 bases lay in between. The CDR3 totals 15 residues. Germline CDR1 and CDR2: PRHDT and FYEKMQ (reference sequence). The CDR3 reads CASSVQGPSSYEQYV. CDR3 bases: TGTGCCAGCAGCGTCCAGGGGCCCAGCTCCTACGAGCAGTACGTC.

V is TRBV28 and J is TRBJ2-7, with D possibly matching TRBD1 (5 bases). V was shortened by 3 bases and J by 0 bases, with 9 bases between the two germline ends. Germline-derived CDR1 and CDR2 are MDHEN and SYDVKM. The CDR3 has 14 residues. The CDR3 sequence is CASSFLDISYEQYF. The CDR3 nucleotides are TGTGCCAGCAGTTTTTTGGACATCTCCTACGAGCAGTACTTC.

The V gene is TRBV28, the J gene TRBJ2-2; 7 bases map to TRBD1. Per germline, CDR1 MDHEN and CDR2 SYDVKM. With 5 bases clipped from V and 4 bases from J, the junction kept 4 bases outside the gene matches. This CDR3 spans 14 amino acids. The CDR3 nucleotides read TGTGCCAGCAGTCAACAGGGGAGCACCGGGGAGCTGTTTTTT. Its translation: CASSQQGSTGELFF.

The CDR3 sequence is CASSAVPGGTQYF. The CDR3 coding sequence is TGTGCCAGCAGCGCAGTCCCCGGTGGTACGCAGTATTTT. The chain couples TRBV9 to TRBJ2-3; no reliable D call. CDR3 size: 13 residues. V lost 3 bases, J lost 8 bases, and 13 bases lay in between. The germline gives CDR1 SGDLS, CDR2 YYNGEE.

V is TRBV6-1 and J is TRBJ2-1; perhaps TRBD2 as D (5 bases). Trimming stripped 2 bases from V and 9 bases from J, with 14 bases between. CDR1 is MNHNS and CDR2 is SASEGT in the germline V gene. The CDR3 length is 14 residues. The CDR3 DNA reads TGTGCCAGCAGTGAACTTCCACTAGGCGCTGAGCAGTTCTTC. This sequence encodes CASSELPLGAEQFF.

The rearrangement links TRBV7-9 to TRBJ1-1; 9 nucleotides agree with TRBD1. The V and J ends lost 5 bases and 5 bases, in that order; junction bases with no gene match: 15. The V gene's germline CDR1 is SEHNR and CDR2 FQNEAQ (reference sequence). The CDR3 has 17 residues. CDR3 amino acids: CASSVSSGTGRGTEAFF. The CDR3 nucleotides read TGTGCCAGCAGCGTGTCATCCGGGACAGGGCGAGGGACTGAAGCTTTCTTT.

This clone is termed medium-sized. This chain joins TRBV11-2 and TRBJ2-5, with 8 bases identical to TRBD1. Germline CDR1 and CDR2: SGHAT and FQNNGV. J lost 5 bases, V lost 4 bases, and 0 bases had no gene match. The CDR3 is 12 amino acids. For the CDR3, the DNA is TGTGCCAGCAGCTGGACAGGGGAGACCCAGTACTTC. Its protein product is CASSWTGETQYF.

The chain joins TRBV11-2 to TRBJ2-4; TRBD1 matches at 7 bases. Germline V gives CDR1 SGHAT, CDR2 FQNNGV. The CDR3 consists of 16 residues. The ends lost 1 base at V and 1 base at J; junction bases unmatched: 4. The CDR3 bases are TGTGCCAGCAGCTTAGTGTTCAGGGGGGCCAAAAACATTCAGTACTTC. Amino acids: CASSLVFRGAKNIQYF.

The chain is built from TRBV18 and TRBJ2-7; D is perhaps TRBD1 (6 bases). The germline gives CDR1 KGHSH, CDR2 LQKENI. This CDR3 comprises 13 residues. Trimming shortened V by 3 bases and J by 7 bases, and 13 bases separated the two germline ends. The CDR3 spells CASSPGTGREQYV. In DNA form, the CDR3 reads TGTGCCAGCTCACCCGGAACAGGGAGAGAGCAGTACGTC.

J is TRBJ1-1 and V is TRBV6-1; tentative D call: TRBD1 (6 bases). CDR1 and CDR2 (germline): MNHNS, SASEGT. Trimming removed 4 bases at V and 1 base at J, with 7 bases between. This CDR3 is built from 13 residues. CDR3 sequence: CASSATGNTEAFF. The CDR3 nucleotides read TGTGCCAGCAGTGCGACAGGGAACACTGAAGCTTTCTTT.

The CDR3 here is CASSFEGEQYF. Here the CDR3 DNA reads TGTGCCAGCAGTTTCGAGGGCGAGCAGTACTTC. The chain joins TRBV6-6 to TRBJ2-7; D is possibly TRBD2 (5 bases). V was trimmed by 4 bases and J by 6 bases, leaving 7 bases between them. The CDR3 length is 11 residues. Germline CDR1 reads MNHNY; CDR2 reads SVGAGI (reference sequence).

The rearrangement uses TRBV7-9 and TRBJ1-2; weak D call: TRBD1 (5 bases). CDR3 length: 15 amino acids. The germline V gene has CDR1 SEHNR and CDR2 FQNEAQ (reference sequence). V lost 5 bases and J lost 1, with 14 bases in between. Here the CDR3 reads CASSQGLSFNYGYTF. CDR3 in DNA: TGTGCCAGCAGCCAGGGCCTCTCCTTTAACTATGGCTACACCTTC.

V gene TRBV5-1 combines with J gene TRBJ1-6; weak D call: TRBD1 (6 bases). V shed 0 bases and J shed 7 bases, with 11 bases lying between them. CDR3 length equals 15 residues. CDR1 is SGHRS and CDR2 is YFSETQ in the germline V gene. CDR3 region: CASSLEAGANSPLHF. In DNA form, the CDR3 reads TGCGCCAGCAGCTTGGAGGCAGGGGCGAATTCACCCCTCCACTTT.

V gene TRBV5-6 combines with J gene TRBJ1-4, with 8 positions matching TRBD1. This CDR3 comprises 13 residues. V lost 0 bases, J lost 11 bases, and 3 bases stayed unmatched. The germline CDR1 and CDR2 sequences are SGHDT and YYEEEE. CDR3 region: CASSLGQGKKLFF. The CDR3 DNA reads TGTGCCAGCAGCTTGGGACAGGGGAAGAAACTGTTTTTT.

This sequence joins TRBV7-9 and TRBJ1-3, with 7 bases that match TRBD1. The length of the CDR3 is 16 residues. J gave up 2 bases and V 5 bases, and 9 bases lay outside the gene matches. The germline V gene encodes CDR1 SEHNR and CDR2 FQNEAQ (reference sequence). This CDR3 is CASSRGQVEAGNTIYF. CDR3 coding DNA: TGTGCCAGCAGCCGTGGACAGGTTGAAGCTGGAAACACCATATATTTT. Full variable domain (missing parts from reference TRBV7-9 and TRBJ1-3): DTGVSQNPRHKITKRGQNVTFRCDPISEHNRLYWYRQTLGQGPEFLTYFQNEAQLEKSRLLSDRFSAERPKGSFSTLEIQRTEQGDSAMYLCASSRGQVEAGNTIYFGEGSWLTVV.

This chain joins TRBV11-2 and TRBJ2-2, with 10 bases identical to TRBD2. The V segment lost 5 bases and the J segment 0 bases; nucleotides outside the gene matches: 6. The CDR3 consists of 17 residues. CDR1 is SGHAT and CDR2 is FQNNGV in the germline V gene. CDR3 amino acids: CASSISSGGANTGELFF. CDR3 in DNA: TGTGCCAGCAGCATCTCTAGCGGGGGTGCGAACACCGGGGAGCTGTTTTTT.